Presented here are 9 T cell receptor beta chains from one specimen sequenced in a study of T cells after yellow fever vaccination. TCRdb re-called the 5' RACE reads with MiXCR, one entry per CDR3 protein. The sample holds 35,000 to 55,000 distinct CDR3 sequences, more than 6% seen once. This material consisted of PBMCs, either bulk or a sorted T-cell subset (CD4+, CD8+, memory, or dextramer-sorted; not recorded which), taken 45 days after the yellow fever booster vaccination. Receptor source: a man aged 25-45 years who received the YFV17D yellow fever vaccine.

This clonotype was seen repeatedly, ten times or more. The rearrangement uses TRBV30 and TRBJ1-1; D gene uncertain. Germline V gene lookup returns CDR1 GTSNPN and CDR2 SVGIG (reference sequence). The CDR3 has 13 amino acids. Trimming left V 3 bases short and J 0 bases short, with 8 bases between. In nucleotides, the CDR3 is TGTGCCTGGAGAACACCTATGAACACTGAAGCTTTCTTT. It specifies CAWRTPMNTEAFF.

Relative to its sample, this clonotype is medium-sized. The CDR3 bases are TGCGCCAGCAGCTTGGTTGGGGGCGACACCGGGGAGCTGTTTTTT. It is translated as CASSLVGGDTGELFF. The chain links TRBV5-1 to TRBJ2-2; D may be TRBD1 (6 bases). Trimming left V 0 bases short and J 3 bases short, with 9 bases between. CDR3 length: 15 amino acids. CDR1 is SGHRS, CDR2 YFSETQ, per germline. The variable domain in full, completed from reference TRBV5-1 and TRBJ2-2, reads KAGVTQTPRYLIKTRGQQVTLSCSPISGHRSVSWYQQTPGQGLQFLFEYFSETQRNKGNFPGRFSGRQFSNSRSEMNVSTLELGDSALYLCASSLVGGDTGELFFGEGSRLTVL.

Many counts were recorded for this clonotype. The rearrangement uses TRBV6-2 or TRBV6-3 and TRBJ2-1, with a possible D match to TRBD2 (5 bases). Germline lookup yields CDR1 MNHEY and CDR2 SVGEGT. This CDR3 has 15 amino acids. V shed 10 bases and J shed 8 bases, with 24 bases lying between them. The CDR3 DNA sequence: TGTGCCACCCTAGCCAGCCCCCCTAAGTGGTATGAGCAGTTCTTC. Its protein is CATLASPPKWYEQFF.

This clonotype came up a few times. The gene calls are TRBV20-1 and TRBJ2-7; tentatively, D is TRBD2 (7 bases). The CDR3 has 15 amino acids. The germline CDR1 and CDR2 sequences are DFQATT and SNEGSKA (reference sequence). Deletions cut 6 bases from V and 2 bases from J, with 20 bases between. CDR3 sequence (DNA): TGCAGTGCCCGAGAGAGAGGGCGGGGGCCCTACGAGCAGTACTTC. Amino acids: CSARERGRGPYEQYF.

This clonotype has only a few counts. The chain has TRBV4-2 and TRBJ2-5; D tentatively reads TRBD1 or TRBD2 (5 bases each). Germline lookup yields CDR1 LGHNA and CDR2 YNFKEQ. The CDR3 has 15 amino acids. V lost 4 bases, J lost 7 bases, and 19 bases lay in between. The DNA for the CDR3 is TGTGCCAGCAGCCGCAGGGACGGTATCCATAGGACCCAGTACTTC. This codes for CASSRRDGIHRTQYF.

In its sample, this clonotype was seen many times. The CDR3, as DNA: TGCAGTGCCATACGGGATAGCAATCAGCCCCAGCATTTT. This sequence encodes CSAIRDSNQPQHF. The V gene is TRBV20-1, the J gene TRBJ1-5; the D is unclear. Germline V gene lookup returns CDR1 DFQATT and CDR2 SNEGSKA (reference sequence). The CDR3 loop spans 13 amino acids. The ends were cut back, 6 bases at V and 0 bases at J, with 9 bases in the middle.

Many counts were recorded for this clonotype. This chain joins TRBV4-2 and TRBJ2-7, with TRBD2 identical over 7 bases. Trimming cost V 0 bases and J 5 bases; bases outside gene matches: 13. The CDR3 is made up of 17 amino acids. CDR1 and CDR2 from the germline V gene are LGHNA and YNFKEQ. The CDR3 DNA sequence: TGTGCCAGCAGCCAAGATCTGGGAGGGCCCCAGGAGGACGAGCAGTACTTC. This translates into CASSQDLGGPQEDEQYF.

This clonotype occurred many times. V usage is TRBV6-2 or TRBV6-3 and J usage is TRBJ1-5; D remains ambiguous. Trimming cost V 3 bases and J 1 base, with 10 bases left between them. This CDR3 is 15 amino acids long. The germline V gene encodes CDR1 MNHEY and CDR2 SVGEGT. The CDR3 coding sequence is TGTGCCAGCAGTTATTCGGGCAGGAGCAATCAGCCCCAGCATTTT. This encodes CASSYSGRSNQPQHF.

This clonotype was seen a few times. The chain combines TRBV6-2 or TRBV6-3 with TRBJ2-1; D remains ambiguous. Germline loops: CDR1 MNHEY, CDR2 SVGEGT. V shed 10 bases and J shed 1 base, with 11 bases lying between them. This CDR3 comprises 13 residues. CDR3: CATRSGSYNEQFF. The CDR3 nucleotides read TGTGCCACCCGCTCCGGTTCCTACAATGAGCAGTTCTTC.